This T cell receptor (beta chain) originates from a study of blood T cell repertoires in COVID-19. As for the study in general: Both acute and convalescent COVID-19 samples were obtained from the United States, Italy and Spain. The analysed material was cDNA or gDNA that came from T cells, B-cell-depleted T cells, or PBMCs.

V trimming: 9 bases; J trimming: 3 bases; junction bases outside the gene matches: 13. CDR3 length: 15 amino acids. Germline CDR1 reads LNHDA; CDR2 reads SQIVND (reference sequence). In the study's own analysis: Reference gene primer amplification gave nucleated cell count estimates. The assay was immunoSEQ multiplex PCR, and TCRdb's table has in-frame clones only and misses some. V, J and clone size are taken as reported in that table, and D and trimming were inferred from the DNA itself. The data show approximately 110,000 clones, around 76% seen once. In its sample, this clone was seen once. Sequenced: peripheral blood. The receptor comes from a woman aged 70-85 years with acute or convalescent COVID-19. The chain combines TRBV19 with TRBJ1-1, with 7 bases identical to TRBD1. In DNA, the CDR3 is TGTGCCAGCCAAGACAGGGCTACGCGGGACACTGAAGCTTTCTTT. The encoded protein is CASQDRATRDTEAFF.